This TCR beta chain was captured by sequencing in a study of breast tumors, draining lymph nodes, adjacent tissues. In germline, CDR1 is DFQATT, CDR2 SNEGSKA (reference sequence). Trimming removed 5 bases from V and 12 bases from J; junction bases left unmatched: 10. The CDR3 extends over 11 amino acids. Comments on this clonotype: Its antigen remains unknown.

The study's findings and limits: Tumors had less TCR diversity than lymph nodes, more than nontumor tissue. The lymph node origin of tumor T cells was framed as consistent with a hypothesis, not demonstrated. Tumor and nontumor repertoires were significantly more similar in luminal-like than in basal-like breast cancer.

TCRdb processed the multiplex PCR reads anew with MiXCR; each CDR3 protein has one entry. Of around 19,000 distinct CDR3 sequences listed, 32% are singletons. The receptor was isolated from a female donor with breast cancer. Some clones in this sample may be carry-over from other donors' samples. The sample taken for sequencing was breast tumor tissue. The gene calls are TRBV20-1 and TRBJ2-7; 7 bases line up with TRBD1. CDR3 sequence: CSAQLDRRRYF. CDR3 DNA: TGCAGTGCTCAGCTGGACAGGAGGAGGTACTTC.